This TCR beta chain was sequenced in a study of identical twins (dated by TCRdb to about 2016). Context from the whole study: To test whether fetal clonotypes persist, this study deep-sequenced TCR alpha and beta repertoires from monozygotic twins, from unrelated adults of various ages, and from cord blood. Replicate twin experiments were performed at different times using different library preparation protocols to rule out contamination.

This clonotype showed up many times. Its recognized antigen is unknown. Base qualities are not provided; no much larger clone lies one nucleotide away. Library prep was done by 5' RACE. Sequencer: Illumina HiSeq 2000. A universal primer binding site was introduced by template switching, and a unique molecular identifier was present in the final cDNA, enabling accurate counting of TCR cDNA molecules. Specific primers in the conserved constant-segment region were used to synthesize first-strand cDNA for the TCR alpha and beta chains. Each cDNA library was double barcoded, with a SMART-Mk sample barcode plus Illumina barcodes, to control for contamination. TruSeq adapter sequences and Illumina sample barcodes were added in two successive PCR steps. The Illumina HiSeq platform was used with custom primers to sequence TCR alpha and beta cDNA libraries. In the source study's methods: MiGEC was used to process raw reads and extract unique molecular identifiers, and MiXCR was used to find CDR3 positions. Recombination models were inferred per individual with the repgenHMM and IGoR tools using an EM algorithm. Shared clonotype analysis was performed with the tcR package in R, normalizing sharing by the product of cloneset sizes. To study raw recombination without the effects of thymic and clonal selection, out-of-frame nonproductive sequences were analyzed. TCRdb redid the processing of the public reads, applying fastp at Q25 and MiXCR, and retained in-frame beta chains. Entries are consolidated by CDR3 protein sequence, retaining the most common genes and DNA. The V and J calls come from TCRdb's annotation, not from the publication. A total of 690,000 or so distinct CDR3 sequences appear in this sample, roughly 6% of them only once. The top ten hold approximately 2% of the sample.

What the study reported, not specific to this receptor: Zero-insertion analyses could be partly confounded by invariant T cells such as MAIT and iNKT, although diverse VJ usage argued against such confounding for most clonotypes. Compared with coincidental sharing between unrelated individuals, out-of-frame TCR alpha sequences shared between twins showed an excess of sequences with low generation probability. Excess twin sharing in beta out-of-frame sequences was weaker because fewer shared sequences lowered the signal-to-noise ratio. Recombination models systematically underestimated out-of-frame TCR alpha sharing in monozygotic twins but agreed with sharing between unrelated individuals. Because the same donors could not be followed over many years, the conclusions depended on cross-sectional statistical analysis. Abundant cord blood beta clonotypes carried fewer insertions; young adult naive repertoires showed a weaker similar trend, while memory repertoires showed none.

Every donor in the study was a healthy Caucasian. The researchers also sequenced three unrelated adults who were not twins: a male aged 18 to 29, a male aged 50 to 59, and a female aged 50 to 59. Miltenyi CD45RO+ enrichment and human naive T-cell isolation kits were used to isolate memory (CD45RO+) and naive T cells from PBMC. Trimming costs V 5 bases and J 1 base, and their ends lie 12 bases apart. Reading the germline V gene (reference sequence) gives CDR1 MNHEY and CDR2 SMNVEV. CDR3 length: 14 amino acids, cysteine to phenylalanine. CDR3 DNA is the only sequence kept; it has 42 bases, read in frame from the first base.

The clonotype was recovered from a man aged 18 to 35 in good health. Material for sequencing was naive T cells sorted from blood. The cell subset or site label, read with the paper, signifies: cells isolated with a human naive T-cell isolation kit. The chain is made from TRBV27 and TRBJ2-7; the D gene cannot be named for sure. The CDR3 region: CASSTTAGSYEQYF. The sequenced DNA is TGTGCCAGCAGTACTACGGCTGGGTCCTACGAGCAGTACTTC.